Listed here are 32 T cell receptor beta chains from one sample, sequenced in a study of technical replicates of blood from a few donors. The data were produced by immunoSEQ multiplex PCR, yet TCRdb's version contains in-frame clones alone and is incomplete. The sample contains some 80,000 clones, approximately 97% of which appear only once. The sequenced sample was T cells isolated from PBMCs. These receptors originate from a human donor in good health.

As to this clone: One junction end does not reproduce the germline sequence, and a read error may be involved. This sequence joins TRBV7-3 and TRBJ2-2; TRBD1 matches at 7 bases. The CDR3 length is 13 residues. Looked up from germline, CDR1 is SGHTA and CDR2 is FQGTGA. The CDR3 DNA reads as TGTGCCCGCTACAGGACAGGTGCCGGAGAGCTGTTTTTT. Protein: CARYRTGAGELFF.

This chain connects TRBV19 to TRBJ1-1; unclear D gene. The V and J ends lost 2 bases and 8 bases respectively, with 9 bases between them. Germline CDR1 is LNHDA and CDR2 is SQIVND (reference sequence). CDR3 length equals 12 residues. CDR3 residues: CASSILGEEAFF. CDR3 DNA sequence: TGTGCCAGTAGTATACTAGGTGAAGAAGCTTTCTTT.

This chain links TRBV7-2 with TRBJ2-2, with 8 nucleotides matching TRBD1. Germline V gene sequence: CDR1 SGHTA, CDR2 FQGNSA. Unmatched junction bases numbered 7, after V lost 3 bases and J lost 7 bases. There are 15 residues in the CDR3. CDR3 sequence (DNA): TGTGCCAGCAGCTTCGCGGACAGGGTGAGCGGGGAGCTGTTTTTT. It translates to CASSFADRVSGELFF.

The chain has TRBV2 and TRBJ1-1; 7 bases are shared with TRBD1. The junction had 11 bases not matched to a gene; V was cut back by 6 bases and J by 1 base. CDR1 is SNHLY, CDR2 FYNNEI, per germline. This CDR3 spans 16 amino acids. CDR3 sequence (DNA): TGTGCCAGCAGGGACGACAGAGGGGGCACGAACACTGAAGCTTTCTTT. This translates into CASRDDRGGTNTEAFF. Complete variable domain (other parts from reference TRBV2 and TRBJ1-1): EPEVTQTPSHQVTQMGQEVILRCVPISNHLYFYWYRQILGQKVEFLVSFYNNEISEKSEIFDDQFSVERPDGSNFTLKIRSTKLEDSAMYFCASRDDRGGTNTEAFFGQGTRLTVV.

This chain uses TRBV7-3 with TRBJ2-1; D is perhaps TRBD1 (6 bases). The V end was cut by 1 base, the J end by 4 bases, with 8 bases between. The CDR3 has 14 amino acids. Per the germline V gene, CDR1 is SGHTA and CDR2 is FQGTGA. CDR3 nucleotide sequence: TGTGCCAGCAGCTTAAACAGGGTATACAATGAGCAGTTCTTC. This encodes CASSLNRVYNEQFF.

This chain uses TRBV9 with TRBJ1-1; D is possibly TRBD1 (6 bases). This CDR3 spans 15 amino acids. CDR1 and CDR2 from the germline V gene are SGDLS and YYNGEE. The ends were cut back, 1 base at V and 0 bases at J, with 10 bases in the middle. In DNA, the CDR3 is TGTGCCAGCAGCGTAATAGGACAGATGAACACTGAAGCTTTCTTT. Encoded protein: CASSVIGQMNTEAFF.

The gene calls are TRBV27 and TRBJ2-7; 13 bases are shared with TRBD2. The V and J ends lost 8 bases and 3 bases, in that order; junction bases with no gene match: 4. Germline-derived CDR1 and CDR2 are MNHEY and SMNVEV (reference sequence). There are 14 residues in the CDR3. CDR3 region: CASGGLAGIYEQYF. In nucleotides, the CDR3 is TGTGCCAGCGGGGGACTAGCGGGGATCTACGAGCAGTACTTC.

The chain is built from TRBV7-9 and TRBJ2-2; possibly TRBD2 for D (5 bases). V was clipped by 5 bases and J by 7 bases, with 11 bases between them. CDR3 length equals 13 residues. CDR1 is SEHNR and CDR2 is FQNEAQ in the germline V gene (reference sequence). The CDR3 region has the DNA TGTGCCAGCAGCCAAGAGGGTATCGGGGAGCTGTTTTTT. Translated, it gives CASSQEGIGELFF.

V and J are TRBV4-2 and TRBJ2-3; D gene uncertain. Germline V gene data show CDR1 as LGHNA and CDR2 as YNFKEQ. Between the trimmed V and J ends, which lost 1 base and 5 bases, there was a span of 7 bases. The CDR3 has 13 residues. The CDR3 reads CASSQAHQDTQYF. In DNA, the CDR3 is TGTGCCAGCAGCCAAGCACACCAAGATACGCAGTATTTT.

This rearrangement joins TRBV11-2 to TRBJ2-1; no clear D gene. Germline V CDR1 and CDR2: SGHAT, FQNNGV. The CDR3 contains 17 residues. The V end was cut by 5 bases, the J end by 4 bases, with 21 bases between. CDR3 nucleotide sequence: TGTGCCAGCAGCCACCCAAATCCAAGGCGGCTATACAATGAGCAGTTCTTC. Residues: CASSHPNPRRLYNEQFF. Combining the CDR3 with reference TRBV11-2 and TRBJ2-1 gives the whole variable domain EAGVAQSPRYKIIEKRQSVAFWCNPISGHATLYWYQQILGQGPKLLIQFQNNGVVDDSQLPKDRFSAERLKGVDSTLKIQPAKLEDSAVYLCASSHPNPRRLYNEQFFGPGTRLTVL.

The V gene is TRBV7-2, the J gene TRBJ1-1; D is uncertain. V gave up 4 bases and J gave up 3 bases, with 3 bases separating them. Per the germline V gene, CDR1 is SGHTA and CDR2 is FQGNSA. The CDR3 has 11 residues. The CDR3 reads CASSSYTEAFF. In DNA form, the CDR3 reads TGTGCCAGCAGCTCGTACACTGAAGCTTTCTTT.

The chain carries TRBV2 and TRBJ1-1; D is ambiguous. This CDR3 comprises 12 residues. Germline CDR1 SNHLY, CDR2 FYNNEI. The V end was cut by 6 bases, the J end by 1 base, with 6 bases between. The CDR3 loop is CASSFPNTEAFF. In DNA form, the CDR3 reads TGTGCCAGCAGCTTTCCGAACACTGAAGCTTTCTTT.

The chain joins TRBV2 to TRBJ1-4; TRBD1 matches 7 bases. V shed 10 bases and J 6 bases; nucleotides not matched to a gene: 11. From germline, CDR1 is SNHLY and CDR2 FYNNEI. This CDR3 comprises 14 residues. The CDR3 here is CATCPGQAHEKLFF. The CDR3 DNA is TGTGCCACCTGTCCCGGACAGGCCCATGAAAAACTGTTTTTT.

Written as DNA, the CDR3 is TGTGCCAGCAAAGCGGGAGTCTACTACGAGCAGTACTTC. This codes for CASKAGVYYEQYF. The genes are TRBV10-3 and TRBJ2-7, with 8 bases lining up with TRBD2. This CDR3 region has 13 residues. Germline CDR1 reads ENHRY; CDR2 reads SYGVKD. V was clipped by 10 bases and J by 3 bases; unmatched bases: 8.

This chain connects TRBV27 to TRBJ1-2; maybe TRBD1 (6 bases). The CDR3 is 12 amino acids. Germline V CDR1 and CDR2: MNHEY, SMNVEV (reference sequence). Trimming cost V 5 bases and J 6 bases, with 10 bases left between them. For the CDR3, the DNA is TGTGCCAGCAGTGACAGGATTGATGGCTACACCTTC. Translation: CASSDRIDGYTF.

The chain recombines TRBV6-5 with TRBJ2-7, with 10 bases aligning to TRBD2. The CDR3 is made up of 12 amino acids. Looked up from germline, CDR1 is MNHEY and CDR2 is SVGAGI. Trimming removed 8 bases from V and 6 bases from J; junction bases left unmatched: 4. The CDR3 bases are TGTGCCAGCGGGTTAGCGGGAGGCGAGCAGTACTTC. Its translation: CASGLAGGEQYF.

The genes are TRBV30 and TRBJ1-1; D is perhaps TRBD1 (5 bases). The V end lost 1 base, the J end lost 6 bases, and 12 bases lay between the germline ends. Germline V gives CDR1 GTSNPN, CDR2 SVGIG (reference sequence). The CDR3 consists of 13 residues. The CDR3 sequence: CAWSGDGRAEAFF. In DNA, the CDR3 is TGTGCCTGGAGTGGGGACGGGAGGGCTGAAGCTTTCTTT.

This clone was counted once. The V call is TRBV9, the J call TRBJ2-1; 7 positions match TRBD2. Germline V lookup: CDR1 SGDLS, CDR2 YYNGEE. This CDR3 spans 17 amino acids. V shed 0 bases and J 3 bases; nucleotides not matched to a gene: 9. CDR3: CASSVEGTNPGYNEQFF. In DNA form, the CDR3 reads TGTGCCAGCAGCGTAGAAGGGACTAACCCAGGCTACAATGAGCAGTTCTTC.

The chain combines TRBV29-1 with TRBJ2-7; D unresolved. The germline V and J ends were trimmed by 5 bases and 0 bases, with 8 bases remaining between them. Germline V lookup: CDR1 SQVTM, CDR2 ANQGSEA. There are 12 residues in the CDR3. This chain's CDR3 is CSVLAPSYEQYF. The CDR3 DNA reads TGCAGCGTTCTGGCACCCTCCTACGAGCAGTACTTC.

The V call is TRBV6-4, the J call TRBJ2-5, with D unresolved. V was shortened by 3 bases and J by 1 base, with 9 bases between the two germline ends. This CDR3 comprises 14 residues. Per germline, CDR1 MRHNA and CDR2 SNTAGT. CDR3 region: CASSEVGFQETQYF. For the CDR3, the DNA is TGTGCCAGCAGTGAGGTGGGCTTCCAAGAGACCCAGTACTTC.

V usage is TRBV11-1 and J usage is TRBJ2-7; 8 bases line up with TRBD1. This CDR3 has 14 amino acids. J lost 2 bases, V lost 2 bases, and 2 bases had no gene match. Germline-derived CDR1 and CDR2 are SGHAT and FQDESV (reference sequence). CDR3 protein: CASSLMTGAYEQYF. CDR3 coding DNA: TGTGCCAGCAGCTTAATGACAGGGGCCTACGAGCAGTACTTC.

The chain is built from TRBV6-6 and TRBJ1-5; a weak D match, TRBD1 (6 bases). The V end was cut by 7 bases, the J end by 0 bases, with 13 bases between. This CDR3 comprises 15 residues. Germline CDR1 reads MNHNY; CDR2 reads SVGAGI (reference sequence). The CDR3 loop is CASIRTEDSNQPQHF. CDR3 DNA: TGTGCCAGCATTAGGACAGAGGATAGCAATCAGCCCCAGCATTTT.

J is TRBJ1-4 and V is TRBV5-1; 8 positions match TRBD1. Trimming took 4 bases from V and 8 from J; bases not matched to a gene: 7. The CDR3 runs to 14 residues. The germline V gene encodes CDR1 SGHRS and CDR2 YFSETQ. DNA for the CDR3: TGCGCCAGCAGCATTCAGGGGGCTCAAGAAAAACTGTTTTTT. Its translation is CASSIQGAQEKLFF.

The chain couples TRBV6-5 to TRBJ2-7; 15 nucleotides align to TRBD2. CDR3 size: 15 residues. With V trimmed by 6 bases and J by 5 bases, 5 bases remained unmatched. CDR1 and CDR2 from the germline V gene are MNHEY and SVGAGI. The CDR3 nucleotides read TGTGCCAGCAGATGGACTAGCGGGAGGGTAAACGAGCAGTACTTC. Amino acids: CASRWTSGRVNEQYF.

The rearrangement links TRBV11-3 to TRBJ2-7; tentative D call: TRBD1 (6 bases). The germline V gene has CDR1 SGHNT and CDR2 YENEEA. The CDR3 covers 13 residues. Deletions cut 1 base from V and 2 bases from J, with 6 bases between. For the CDR3, the DNA is TGTGCCAGCAGCTTAGCAGGGGCCTACGAGCAGTACTTC. This codes for CASSLAGAYEQYF.

The chain recombines TRBV4-2 with TRBJ2-3; D is possibly TRBD2 (6 bases). Trimming cost V 4 bases and J 2 bases, with 10 bases left between them. Germline values: CDR1 LGHNA, CDR2 YNFKEQ. The CDR3 runs to 14 residues. CDR3 sequence: CASSLGTFTDTQYF. CDR3 nucleotides: TGTGCCAGCAGCCTCGGGACTTTCACAGATACGCAGTATTTT.

The chain has TRBV28 and TRBJ1-1, with D perhaps matching TRBD1 (5 bases). The CDR3 has 13 residues. Looked up from germline, CDR1 is MDHEN and CDR2 is SYDVKM. V dropped 8 bases and J dropped 3 bases, with 13 bases sitting between them. CDR3 sequence: CASGHQWDTEAFF. CDR3 nucleotide sequence: TGTGCCAGCGGACACCAGTGGGACACTGAAGCTTTCTTT.

The genes are TRBV19 and TRBJ1-2; D unresolved. The CDR3 is 14 residues long. The germline gives CDR1 LNHDA, CDR2 SQIVND (reference sequence). Between the trimmed V and J ends, which lost 3 bases and 0 bases, there was a span of 8 bases. CDR3 in DNA: TGTGCCAGTAGTATTGTTTCAGCTAACTATGGCTACACCTTC. As protein: CASSIVSANYGYTF.

This sequence joins TRBV2 and TRBJ1-5, with TRBD1 matching over 7 bases. Germline V gene sequence: CDR1 SNHLY, CDR2 FYNNEI. Losses at the gene ends were 4 bases for V and 0 bases for J; bases not matched to a gene: 6. The length of the CDR3 is 16 residues. DNA for the CDR3: TGTGCCAGCAGTGGGAGGGGGACAGATAGCAATCAGCCCCAGCATTTT. This gives the protein CASSGRGTDSNQPQHF.

The gene calls are TRBV2 and TRBJ2-7; 8 nucleotides match TRBD1. The length of the CDR3 is 14 residues. After removal of 5 bases from V and 7 bases from J, the junction contained 10 bases not matched to a gene. The germline CDR1 and CDR2 sequences are SNHLY and FYNNEI. CDR3 in amino acids: CASSPGTGSREQYF. The DNA of the CDR3 is TGTGCCAGCAGTCCCGGGACAGGTTCTCGGGAGCAGTACTTC.

V gene TRBV7-9 combines with J gene TRBJ2-7; D unclear. The ends were cut back, 5 bases at V and 3 bases at J, with 8 bases in the middle. CDR3 length equals 12 residues. Germline V gene lookup returns CDR1 SEHNR and CDR2 FQNEAQ (reference sequence). The CDR3 sequence is CASSPGLYEQYF. CDR3 sequence (DNA): TGTGCCAGCAGCCCGGGTCTCTACGAGCAGTACTTC.

The chain carries TRBV4-3 and TRBJ2-1; 9 nucleotides match TRBD2. This CDR3 comprises 22 residues. Trimming at V came to 1 base and at J to 0 bases, leaving 19 bases not matched to a gene. CDR1 is LGHNA, CDR2 YSLEER, per germline. CDR3 sequence (DNA): TGCGCCAGCAGCCAAGTTTTCGGGAGGCTAGCGGGATCCTCACTCTCCTACAATGAGCAGTTCTTC. The encoded protein is CASSQVFGRLAGSSLSYNEQFF.